Presented here are 9 T cell receptor beta chains from one specimen sequenced in a study of T cell repertoires in cytomegalovirus infection. Their antigens are not known. A single record per CDR3 protein comes from TCRdb applying MiXCR to the reads. Of 80,000 or so distinct CDR3 sequences listed, 24% are singletons. The sequencing here drew on CD8+ T cells from cultured PBMCs, taken from culture after CMV antigen stimulation. The receptors derive from a human donor in good health (CMV status not recorded). Some clones in this sample may be carry-over from other donors' samples.

This clonotype was recorded a few times. The chain links TRBV27 to TRBJ2-1; TRBD2 is a possible D gene (6 bases). This CDR3 has 13 residues. CDR1 is MNHEY, CDR2 SMNVEV, per germline (reference sequence). The ends were cut back, 3 bases at V and 5 bases at J, with 8 bases in the middle. In DNA form, the CDR3 reads TGTGCCAGCAGTTTCTCGGGGGACAATGAGCAGTTCTTC. Translation gives CASSFSGDNEQFF.

The chain joins TRBV4-3 to TRBJ2-3, with D perhaps TRBD2 (6 bases). In germline, CDR1 is LGHNA, CDR2 YSLEER. Trimming pared 0 bases from V and 4 bases from J, leaving 14 bases between. This CDR3 comprises 16 residues. In DNA form, the CDR3 reads TGCGCCAGCAGCCAAGATGCGGGAATGGAGGCAGATACGCAGTATTTT. This encodes CASSQDAGMEADTQYF.

The sample holds a few counts of this clonotype. V usage is TRBV27 and J usage is TRBJ1-6; 10 positions match TRBD1. J lost 10 bases, V lost 5 bases, and 8 bases had no gene match. The CDR3 covers 15 residues. CDR1 is MNHEY, CDR2 SMNVEV, per germline (reference sequence). CDR3: CASSPGTGAGSPLHF. The CDR3 DNA reads TGTGCCAGCAGTCCCGGGACAGGGGCAGGCTCACCCCTCCACTTT.

This clonotype was detected ten times or more. The V call is TRBV19, the J call TRBJ2-5; 8 bases fit TRBD2. Germline lookup yields CDR1 LNHDA and CDR2 SQIVND (reference sequence). The V gene end was trimmed by 5 bases and the J gene end by 5 bases; junction bases not matched to a gene: 10. The CDR3 is made up of 15 amino acids. CDR3 protein: CASSAELAAGETQYF. The CDR3 DNA reads TGTGCCAGTAGTGCGGAACTAGCGGCCGGGGAGACCCAGTACTTC.

As regards this clonotype: One base away lies a much larger clone, so this may be a sequencing read error. Written as DNA, the CDR3 is TGTGCCAACGGAGGAGGCAGGTGGCCAACTAATGAAAAACTGTTTTTT. Translating it yields CANGGGRWPTNEKLFF. This chain links TRBV12-3 or TRBV12-4 with TRBJ1-4; D call uncertain. CDR3 length equals 16 residues. The ends were cut back, 10 bases at V and 0 bases at J, with 18 bases in the middle.

J is TRBJ2-2 and V is TRBV27; 10 nucleotides align to TRBD1. The germline gives CDR1 MNHEY, CDR2 SMNVEV (reference sequence). This CDR3 comprises 15 residues. The V and J ends lost 2 bases and 4 bases, in that order; junction bases with no gene match: 1. The CDR3 reads CASSLGDRGTGELFF. In DNA form, the CDR3 reads TGTGCCAGCAGTTTAGGGGACAGGGGCACCGGGGAGCTGTTTTTT.

The table lists this clonotype with a few counts. The V and J genes are TRBV19 and TRBJ2-1, with 11 bases identical to TRBD2. Trimming removed 3 bases from V and 8 bases from J; junction bases left unmatched: 9. Germline V CDR1 and CDR2: LNHDA, SQIVND (reference sequence). CDR3 size: 16 residues. CDR3 in amino acids: CASSILSGGAPDEQFF. The CDR3 bases are TGTGCCAGTAGTATCCTTAGCGGGGGGGCCCCAGATGAGCAGTTCTTC.

The gene calls are TRBV6-6 and TRBJ2-5; 7 nucleotides agree with TRBD2. The V segment lost 1 base and the J segment 5 bases; nucleotides outside the gene matches: 10. This CDR3 contains 16 residues. CDR1 MNHNY and CDR2 SVGAGI come from the germline V gene (reference sequence). The CDR3 sequence is CASSYLPGGEKETQYF. The DNA of the CDR3 is TGTGCCAGCAGTTACTTGCCTGGGGGGGAGAAGGAGACCCAGTACTTC.

The gene calls are TRBV6-2 or TRBV6-3 and TRBJ2-7; D gene uncertain. Germline loops: CDR1 MNHEY, CDR2 SVGEGT. Trimming removed 2 bases at V and 2 bases at J, with 4 bases between. The CDR3 loop spans 12 amino acids. This chain's CDR3 is CASSYGTYEQYF. In DNA, the CDR3 is TGTGCCAGCAGTTACGGGACCTACGAGCAGTACTTC.